Listed below are T cell receptor beta chains from one sample, sequenced in a study of blood T cell repertoires in COVID-19. Sequencing was performed with immunoSEQ multiplex PCR; in TCRdb, only in-frame clones are kept and a portion is missing. The sample has over 100,000 clones; about 80% are singletons. Sequences were obtained from peripheral blood. The receptor set was obtained from a woman in her forties or fifties with acute or convalescent COVID-19. Both conserved end residues are part of each CDR3. The D gene is left open where the match is weak. A clone size is listed for some rows: how often the clone was seen (once, few, many), or a class if it is expanded.

TRBJ2-1 . TRBV5-1 TRBD2 TGCGCCAGCACCCCCGGTGTAGCGGGGGGGCCCAATGAGCAGTTCTTC CASTPGVAGGPNEQFF
TRBJ1-1 . TRBV2 TRBD1 TGTGCCATCATAGGGACAGTGAACACTGAAGCTTTCTTT CAIIGTVNTEAFF
TRBJ1-1 once TRBV6-5 TRBD1 TGTGCCAGCGGGGGACAGAGGAACACTGAAGCTTTCTTT CASGGQRNTEAFF
TRBJ1-1 medium-sized TRBV11-2 . TGTGCCAGCAGCGCCGTGGGAGGATGGAACACTGAAGCTTTCTTT CASSAVGGWNTEAFF
TRBJ1-1 . TRBV6-5 . TGTGCCAGCAGTCCCAGTCATATTGAAGCTTTCTTT CASSPSHIEAFF
TRBJ1-1 . TRBV6-5 TRBD1 TGTGCCAGCGTGAGACAGGGGATAATGAACACTGAAGCTTTCTTT CASVRQGIMNTEAFF
TRBJ2-2 . TRBV18 . TGTGCCAGCTCACCACAGGGGGTGAACACCGGGGAGCTGTTTTTT CASSPQGVNTGELFF
TRBJ1-1 . TRBV5-1 . TGCGCCAGCAGCTTCTCAGTGAACACTGAAGCTTTCTTT CASSFSVNTEAFF
TRBJ1-1 few TRBV2 . TGTGCCACCGTCCGGCGGGGGCTCGACACTGAAGCTTTCTTT CATVRRGLDTEAFF
TRBJ1-1 . TRBV9 . TGTGCCAGCGGAGGGGACACTGAAGCTTTCTTT CASGGDTEAFF
TRBJ1-2 . TRBV27 TRBD1 TGTGCCAGCAGTTTGACAGGGTTGGATGGCTACACCTTC CASSLTGLDGYTF
TRBJ1-2 few TRBV10-1 . TGCGCCAGCAGTGAGCGGGGGGACCCGGGACACTACCTTTTTGGCTACACCTTC CASSERGDPGHYLFGYTF
TRBJ1-2 . TRBV5-6 . TGTGCCAGCAGCTTGCTGACTTATGGCTACACCTTC CASSLLTYGYTF
TRBJ2-3 . TRBV3-1/TRBV3-2 . TGTGCCAGCAGCCGAGTCAGGGGAAAGGGCACAGATACGCAGTATTTT CASSRVRGKGTDTQYF
TRBJ1-6 few TRBV7-3 . TGTGCCAGCAGCCGGGACTATGATTCACCCCTCCACTTT CASSRDYDSPLHF
TRBJ1-5 . TRBV20-1 . TGCAGTGCTAGGGATCGGGGGGCCCAGCATTTT CSARDRGAQHF
TRBJ2-3 . TRBV5-1 . TGCGCCAGCAGCCTTAGCCAACGCCTCATGACCACAGATACGCAGTATTTT CASSLSQRLMTTDTQYF
TRBJ2-1 . TRBV28 TRBD2 TGTGCCAGCAGTCTCCACCGGACTAGCGGGGGGGTATATGAGCAGTTCTTC CASSLHRTSGGVYEQFF
TRBJ1-5 . TRBV19 TRBD1 TGTGCCAGTAGTATAGACCGGGGACAGGTGGTACCCCAGCATTTT CASSIDRGQVVPQHF
TRBJ1-4 . TRBV28 TRBD1 TGTGCCAGCGGAACGACAGGGGCGATAGCAACTAATGAAAAACTGTTTTTT CASGTTGAIATNEKLFF
TRBJ1-5 . TRBV27 . TGTGCCAGCGGGGAGGGAGGTAGCAATCAGCCCCAGCATTTT CASGEGGSNQPQHF
TRBJ1-5 . TRBV30 TRBD1 TGTGCCTGGAGCTTAAGGACAGGGGACAACAATCAGCCCCAGCATTTT CAWSLRTGDNNQPQHF
TRBJ2-2 . TRBV5-1 . TGCGCCAGCGAACTGGAGGGTGCCGGGGAGCTGTTTTTT CASELEGAGELFF
TRBJ1-1 . TRBV2 . TGTGCCAGCATTAGGGGGAACACTGAAGCTTTCTTT CASIRGNTEAFF
TRBJ2-1 . TRBV27 TRBD2 TGTGCCAGCAGTTTAGGGGTAGCGGGGGGGCCACGGGACAATGAGCAGTTCTTC CASSLGVAGGPRDNEQFF
TRBJ1-6 . TRBV6-5 . TGTGCCAGCACTAAGGGGGATTTATCGAGATCACCCCTCCACTTT CASTKGDLSRSPLHF
TRBJ1-1 . TRBV12-3/TRBV12-4 . TGTGCCAGCAGTCAGGAGAACACTGAAGCTTTCTTT CASSQENTEAFF
TRBJ1-1 . TRBV10-3 TRBD1 TGTGCCATCAGTCAGACAGGGGAAGCTTTCTTT CAISQTGEAFF
TRBJ1-2 . TRBV18 . TGTGCCAGCTCACCCCCATCTAGGCAGACTAACTATGGCTACACCTTC CASSPPSRQTNYGYTF
TRBJ1-1 . TRBV25-1 TRBD1 TGTGCCAGCAGGCCCCGGGACAGGCCGAACACTGAAGCTTTCTTT CASRPRDRPNTEAFF
TRBJ2-1 . TRBV12-5 TRBD2 TGTGCTAGTGGTTTGGTATCGGGAGGCGGAATCCTTGAGCAGTTCTTC CASGLVSGGGILEQFF
TRBJ2-3 . TRBV28 . TGTGCCAGCACTCAGGGGGGTAGCGGTTGGGATACGCAGTATTTT CASTQGGSGWDTQYF
TRBJ1-3 . TRBV18 . TGTGCCAGCTCACCACCCCGGACATCTGGAAACACCATATATTTT CASSPPRTSGNTIYF
TRBJ2-7 . TRBV15 TRBD1 TGTGCCACCAGCAGACCGACAGGGGAAAAGTACTTC CATSRPTGEKYF
TRBJ2-4 . TRBV29-1 . TGCAGCTTCGAAGGCGGGGCAGGCGGCATTCAGTACTTC CSFEGGAGGIQYF
TRBJ1-1 . TRBV2 . TGTGCCAGCAGTGATGTGGCATTTACAGCTTTCTTT CASSDVAFTAFF
TRBJ1-1 . TRBV5-1 TRBD1 TGCGCCAGCAGCCAGGGGGTATTTTCCTCCGGCTCTGAAGCTTTCTTT CASSQGVFSSGSEAFF
TRBJ2-7 . TRBV18 TRBD1 TGTGCCAGCTCACCGGGCAGGGGGCCCTACGAGCAGTACTTC CASSPGRGPYEQYF
TRBJ1-2 . TRBV21-1 . TGTGCCAGCAGCAAAAGGGGACTACTCGAACCCTATGGCTACACCTTC CASSKRGLLEPYGYTF
TRBJ2-2 . TRBV5-4 . TGTGCCAGCAGCTTGGCGGGCACCGGGGAGCTGTTTTTT CASSLAGTGELFF
TRBJ1-4 . TRBV28 TRBD1 TGTGCCAGCAGCTGGGGACAGGGGCTTAATGAAAAACTGTTTTTT CASSWGQGLNEKLFF
TRBJ2-3 . TRBV2 . TGTGCCAGCAGTCCACAGGGTAGGTCAGGAGATACGCAGTATTTT CASSPQGRSGDTQYF
TRBJ2-3 . TRBV3-1/TRBV3-2 TRBD2 TGTGCCAGCAGACACTCTAGCGGGGGCACAGATACGCAGTATTTT CASRHSSGGTDTQYF
TRBJ1-2 . TRBV6-5 . TGTGCCAGCAAGCGACACAGGGCGGATGGCTACACCTTC CASKRHRADGYTF
TRBJ2-2 . TRBV2 TRBD2 TGTGCCAGCAGCGACCCCAGCGGGGGGAACACCGGGGAGCTGTTTTTT CASSDPSGGNTGELFF
TRBJ1-2 . TRBV2 TRBD1 TGTGCCAGCAGTCGGGGACAGCCCGCTAACTATGGCTACACCTTC CASSRGQPANYGYTF
TRBJ2-3 . TRBV7-2 TRBD1 TGTGCCAGCAGCTTAGCACAGGGGGCTTGGGATACGCAGTATTTT CASSLAQGAWDTQYF
TRBJ1-2 . TRBV6-1 . TGTGCCAGCAGTGAAATACTCGCCAGGGGCTATGGCTACACCTTC CASSEILARGYGYTF
TRBJ2-5 . TRBV5-1 TRBD2 TGCGCCAGCAGCCAAGGACTAGCGGGGGGAGAGACCCAGTACTTC CASSQGLAGGETQYF
TRBJ1-5 . TRBV19 . TGTGCCAGTAGTAAGGCCCACAGCTATCAGCCCCAGCATTTT CASSKAHSYQPQHF
TRBJ1-3 . TRBV6-4 . TGTGCCAGCGGTCAGGACCTCGGGGGTGGTGGAAACACCATATATTTT CASGQDLGGGGNTIYF